This T cell receptor (beta chain) was sequenced during a study of T cells in Graves' hyperthyroidism and ophthalmopathy. Study-wide background: Peripheral blood was secured at the point of initial diagnosis, before any treatment.

Trimming took 6 bases from V and 4 from J, leaving 16 bases between them. The germline CDR1 and CDR2 sequences are WSHSY and SAAADI. The CDR3 runs 15 residues. This clonotype came up many times. Patients were aged 18 to 65, had disease duration under 2 months, and had newly diagnosed hyperthyroidism. RNA transcripts gave rise to amplified TCR beta CDR3 regions. The primer set for the first-round RT-PCR of the TCR CDR3 was HTBI. TCRdb ran MiXCR on the multiplex PCR reads and lists one entry per CDR3 protein. The sample includes a few hundred thousand distinct CDR3 sequences, roughly 15% of them seen just once.

What was sequenced was blood. V and J are TRBV10-2 and TRBJ2-1; weak D call: TRBD2 (6 bases). The receptor was derived from a woman younger than 30 with Graves' hyperthyroidism. The CDR3 coding sequence is TGCGCCAGCAGGAGAACCCGGGAGAGGTACAATGAGCAGTTCTTC. Its translation is CASRRTRERYNEQFF.